The rows below give T cell receptor beta chains drawn from one sample of a study of identical twins. One entry per CDR3 protein, called by TCRdb with MiXCR from the 5' RACE reads. The repertoire holds about 430,000 distinct CDR3 sequences, with around 18% as singletons. Source material: naive T cells sorted from blood. These TCRs come from a man aged 45-65 years in good health. CDR3s include the opening cysteine and the closing phenylalanine or tryptophan. D genes are given only for firm matches. Expanded clones are given a class, and other clones once, few, many or no size at all.

-	TRBV6-1	TRBJ1-1	-	CASSKSGVGRDTEAFF	TGTGCCAGCAGTAAAAGTGGGGTCGGCCGGGACACTGAAGCTTTCTTT
-	TRBV6-5	TRBJ2-1	-	CASSYSPYGYNEQFF	TGTGCCAGCAGTTACTCCCCCTACGGCTACAATGAGCAGTTCTTC
-	TRBV4-3	TRBJ1-2	-	CASSQDVGAAGYTF	TGCGCCAGCAGCCAAGATGTGGGGGCTGCTGGCTACACCTTC
-	TRBV20-1	TRBJ2-1	-	CSARDQTDSYNEQFF	TGCAGTGCTAGAGATCAAACTGACTCCTACAATGAGCAGTTCTTC
many	TRBV20-1	TRBJ2-7	-	CSARTQTEQYF	TGCAGTGCTAGAACGCAGACCGAGCAGTACTTC
many	TRBV5-1	TRBJ1-2	TRBD1	CASSFGQAGGYTF	TGCGCCAGCAGCTTTGGACAGGCGGGGGGCTACACCTTC
-	TRBV10-3	TRBJ2-5	-	CAISVGQETQYF	TGTGCCATCAGTGTCGGACAAGAGACCCAGTACTTC
once	TRBV6-2/TRBV6-3	TRBJ2-7	TRBD2	CASAGGGTYEQYF	TGTGCCAGCGCGGGGGGGGGCACCTACGAGCAGTACTTC
few	TRBV20-1	TRBJ2-1	TRBD2	CSARDVLAGTYNEQFF	TGCAGTGCTAGAGATGTGCTAGCGGGGACGTACAATGAGCAGTTCTTC
-	TRBV7-8	TRBJ2-7	TRBD1	CASSNDRGNYEQYF	TGTGCCAGCAGCAATGACAGGGGGAACTACGAGCAGTACTTC
-	TRBV7-3	TRBJ2-3	TRBD2	CASSLYPSGSEDTQYF	TGTGCCAGCAGCTTATACCCTAGCGGGAGTGAAGATACGCAGTATTTT
-	TRBV20-1	TRBJ2-7	-	CSAKDGLREQYF	TGCAGTGCTAAAGACGGGCTACGCGAGCAGTACTTC
few	TRBV19	TRBJ2-2	-	CASSIQDGTGELFF	TGTGCCAGTAGTATACAGGATGGTACCGGGGAGCTGTTTTTT
-	TRBV5-1	TRBJ1-1	TRBD1	CASSLVPAGGEGTEAFF	TGCGCCAGCAGCTTGGTTCCGGCAGGGGGGGAAGGCACTGAAGCTTTCTTT
-	TRBV28	TRBJ2-2	-	CASSLLDTSGELFF	TGTGCCAGCAGTTTATTGGACACCTCCGGGGAGCTGTTTTTT
-	TRBV20-1	TRBJ2-5	-	CSASWETQYF	TGCAGTGCTAGTTGGGAGACCCAGTACTTC
few	TRBV28	TRBJ2-7	TRBD1	CASSFDRGLGEQYF	TGTGCCAGCAGCTTCGACAGGGGGCTAGGCGAGCAGTACTTC
-	TRBV7-9	TRBJ2-1	-	CASSLGLRYNEQFF	TGTGCCAGCAGCTTAGGCCTCCGGTACAATGAGCAGTTCTTC
-	TRBV7-9	TRBJ1-2	-	CASSLEGTTGGYTF	TGTGCCAGCAGCTTAGAGGGAACCACGGGTGGCTACACCTTC
-	TRBV30	TRBJ2-2	-	CAWAAGTGGGELFF	TGTGCCTGGGCCGCGGGGACCGGCGGCGGGGAGCTGTTTTTT
-	TRBV2	TRBJ2-1	-	CASRYRVIGSYNEQFF	TGTGCCAGCAGGTACCGGGTCATAGGCAGCTACAATGAGCAGTTCTTC
many	TRBV5-1	TRBJ1-4	-	CASSLDALGATNEKLFF	TGCGCCAGCAGCTTGGATGCGTTGGGTGCAACTAATGAAAAACTGTTTTTT